These T cell receptor beta chains were read from a single sample in a study of shared clonotypes between healthy human individuals. Clones were sequenced by immunoSEQ multiplex PCR, and TCRdb holds only the in-frame ones, with some missing. The repertoire has roughly 1.5 million clones, 98% of them found once; the top ten carry about 0.45%. The specimen sequenced was naive CD4+ T cells sorted from blood. Receptors originate from a man aged 25-40 years in good health. Each CDR3 is given with its conserved first and last residue. D genes are given only for firm matches. Size tells how often a clone was seen (once, few, many) or the class of an expanded clone, and some rows leave it out.

TRBJ2-2 TRBV4-2 - - CASSLMVRTGELFF TGTGCCAGCAGCCTCATGGTCCGCACCGGGGAGCTGTTTTTT
TRBJ2-7 TRBV11-1 - - CASSPRTETYEQYF TGTGCCAGCAGCCCACGGACGGAGACCTACGAGCAGTACTTC
TRBJ2-7 TRBV27 - TRBD2 CASSSTRLAGLFYEQYF TGTGCCAGCAGTTCCACCCGACTAGCGGGACTATTCTACGAGCAGTACTTC
TRBJ1-1 TRBV4-3 - TRBD1 CASSQPQGARGNTEAFF TGCGCCAGCAGCCAACCACAGGGGGCCAGGGGGAACACTGAAGCTTTCTTT
TRBJ1-4 TRBV27 once - CASSLSGNRRPSREKLFF TGTGCCAGCAGTTTATCGGGGAACCGCCGGCCCTCTCGGGAAAAACTGTTTTTT
TRBJ2-7 TRBV5-1 - TRBD2 CASSSGLAGERYF TGCGCCAGCAGCTCGGGACTAGCGGGAGAGAGGTACTTC
TRBJ1-3 TRBV6-5 - - CASSPDSLSGNTIYF TGTGCCAGCAGCCCGGACAGCCTCTCTGGAAACACCATATATTTT
TRBJ2-7 TRBV6-6 - TRBD1 CASRGQKLTYEQYF TGTGCCAGCAGGGGACAGAAACTTACCTACGAGCAGTACTTC
TRBJ2-2 TRBV10-3 - - CAINSGNTGELFF TGTGCCATCAATTCTGGGAACACCGGGGAGCTGTTTTTT
TRBJ1-5 TRBV5-1 - - CASSLGGDQPQHF TGCGCCAGCAGCTTGGGTGGAGATCAGCCCCAGCATTTT
TRBJ2-5 TRBV5-6 - TRBD2 CASSPTPLAGGETQYF TGTGCCAGCAGCCCCACCCCGCTAGCGGGAGGGGAGACCCAGTACTTC
TRBJ2-3 TRBV19 - - CASSIGWQGTDTQYF TGTGCCAGTAGTATAGGTTGGCAGGGGACAGATACGCAGTATTTT
TRBJ2-1 TRBV7-9 - - CASSFGDLRYNEQFF TGTGCCAGCAGCTTTGGTGATCTACGGTACAATGAGCAGTTCTTC
TRBJ1-2 TRBV10-3 - - CAISLDGLYGYTF TGTGCCATCAGTTTGGACGGCCTCTATGGCTACACCTTC
TRBJ1-2 TRBV28 - TRBD1 CASSLGTGPGGYTF TGTGCCAGCAGTTTAGGGACAGGCCCGGGGGGCTACACCTTC
TRBJ1-5 TRBV28 - - CASRPVVALNQPQHF TGTGCCAGCAGACCCGTCGTGGCCCTCAATCAGCCCCAGCATTTT
TRBJ2-3 TRBV5-3 - - CARSLRELVSPDTQYF TGTGCCAGAAGCTTGCGGGAGCTCGTTAGCCCAGATACGCAGTATTTT
TRBJ2-4 TRBV5-6 - - CASSFGQNKNIQYF TGTGCCAGCAGCTTTGGACAGAACAAAAACATTCAGTACTTC
TRBJ2-1 TRBV5-6 - TRBD2 CASISGTRLSFIEQFF TGTGCCAGCATATCTGGGACTAGATTATCTTTCATTGAGCAGTTCTTC
TRBJ2-1 TRBV2 - TRBD2 CASLGRTSGPSSSYNEQFF TGTGCCAGCCTTGGGAGGACTAGCGGGCCCTCGAGCTCCTACAATGAGCAGTTCTTC
TRBJ2-5 TRBV18 - TRBD2 CASSPTSGLYQETQYF TGTGCCAGCTCCCCTACTAGCGGACTGTACCAAGAGACCCAGTACTTC
TRBJ2-2 TRBV10-3 - - CAIRPGPTGELFF TGTGCCATCAGACCGGGACCCACCGGGGAGCTGTTTTTT
TRBJ2-7 TRBV7-8 - - CASSFRPGADPYEQYF TGTGCCAGCAGCTTTCGCCCAGGGGCAGACCCCTACGAGCAGTACTTC
TRBJ2-5 TRBV6-1 - - CATTERILRETQYF TGTGCCACCACGGAGCGGATCCTGCGGGAGACCCAGTACTTC
TRBJ2-3 TRBV28 - - CASSQVHGTDTQYF TGTGCCAGCAGCCAGGTACACGGCACAGATACGCAGTATTTT
TRBJ2-3 TRBV9 - - CASSLQPSTASTDTQYF TGTGCCAGCAGCCTTCAGCCTTCGACAGCGAGCACAGATACGCAGTATTTT
TRBJ2-7 TRBV28 - TRBD1 CASSPYLGTGNYEQYF TGTGCCAGCAGTCCCTACCTGGGGACAGGGAACTACGAGCAGTACTTC